These T cell receptor beta chains were read from a single sample in a study of CD8 T cells in ankylosing spondylitis. TCRdb independently ran MiXCR on the 5' RACE reads; one entry per CDR3 protein. The sample yields 250,000 to 300,000 distinct CDR3 sequences, 20% seen once. The sample was blood, either unsorted or a sorted T cell fraction (not recorded which). These TCRs come from a male donor with ankylosing spondylitis or in good health (not recorded which). CDR3s include the opening cysteine and the closing phenylalanine or tryptophan. The D gene is left open where the match is weak. The size field is filled for only some rows; it gives once, few, many or a size class.

>TRBJ1-6|.|TRBV29-1|many
TGCAGCGTTGGGGAGGGATCCTCTTCACCCCTCCACTTT
CSVGEGSSSPLHF
>TRBJ2-1|TRBD2|TRBV12-3/TRBV12-4|.
TGTGCCAGCAGTTTACGGGTAGCGGGGTACAATGAGCAGTTCTTC
CASSLRVAGYNEQFF
>TRBJ1-6|.|TRBV12-3/TRBV12-4|.
TGTGCCAGCAGTTCAGGGCCTTCGGATTCACCCCTCCACTTT
CASSSGPSDSPLHF
>TRBJ1-6|.|TRBV5-1|.
TGCGCCAGCAGCGGCCAGCCAGGGAATTCACCCCTCCACTTT
CASSGQPGNSPLHF
>TRBJ2-1|.|TRBV10-3|.
TGTGCCATCATAGCCAGCGCAGGTAGTGAGCAGTTCTTC
CAIIASAGSEQFF
>TRBJ2-4|.|TRBV20-1|.
TGCAGTGCTAGAACCAGGGCCAAAAACATTCAGTACTTC
CSARTRAKNIQYF
>TRBJ2-3|TRBD2|TRBV7-9|.
TGTGCCAGCAGCCCCTCTCCGGGACTAGGCTACACAGATACGCAGTATTTT
CASSPSPGLGYTDTQYF
>TRBJ2-2|TRBD1|TRBV7-6|.
TGTGCCAGCAGCTTAGAGATGCCGGGACAGGCTCAAACGAACACCGGGGAGCTGTTTTTT
CASSLEMPGQAQTNTGELFF
>TRBJ1-5|TRBD1|TRBV12-3/TRBV12-4|.
TGTGCCAGCAGTTTAGGGCGGGGACAGGGGGCAGGGACCAGGAGCAATCAGCCCCAGCATTTT
CASSLGRGQGAGTRSNQPQHF
>TRBJ2-1|TRBD2|TRBV3-1|few
TGTGCCAGTAAACTAGCGGCCCTAGGGAATGAGCAGTTCTTC
CASKLAALGNEQFF
>TRBJ2-5|.|TRBV5-1|few
TGCGCCAGCACGAGCTCAAGGGAAGAGACCCAGTACTTC
CASTSSREETQYF
>TRBJ2-1|.|TRBV29-1|many
TGCAGCGTTGCGGGCCTAAGGGACACGGATGAGCAGTTCTTC
CSVAGLRDTDEQFF
>TRBJ2-5|.|TRBV20-1|few
TGCAGTGCTTTAACAGAGTCTGGACAAGAGACCCAGTACTTC
CSALTESGQETQYF